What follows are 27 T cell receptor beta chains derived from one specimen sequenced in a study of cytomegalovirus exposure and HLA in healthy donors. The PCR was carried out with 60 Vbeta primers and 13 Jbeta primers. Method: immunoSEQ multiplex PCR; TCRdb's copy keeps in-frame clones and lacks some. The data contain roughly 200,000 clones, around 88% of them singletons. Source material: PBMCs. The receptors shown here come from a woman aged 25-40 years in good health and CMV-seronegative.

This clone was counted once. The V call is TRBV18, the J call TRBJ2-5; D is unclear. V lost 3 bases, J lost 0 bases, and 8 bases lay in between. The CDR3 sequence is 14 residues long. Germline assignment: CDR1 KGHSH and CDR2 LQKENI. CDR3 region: CASSPLRYQETQYF. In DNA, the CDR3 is TGTGCCAGCTCACCTCTACGGTACCAAGAGACCCAGTACTTC.

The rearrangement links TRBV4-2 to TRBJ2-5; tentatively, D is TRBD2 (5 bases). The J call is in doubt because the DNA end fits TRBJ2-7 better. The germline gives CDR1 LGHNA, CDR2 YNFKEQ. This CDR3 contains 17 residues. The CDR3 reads CASSQGVAGIDPREQYF. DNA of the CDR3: TGTGCCAGCAGCCAAGGGGTGGCGGGTATAGATCCTCGCGAGCAGTACTTC.

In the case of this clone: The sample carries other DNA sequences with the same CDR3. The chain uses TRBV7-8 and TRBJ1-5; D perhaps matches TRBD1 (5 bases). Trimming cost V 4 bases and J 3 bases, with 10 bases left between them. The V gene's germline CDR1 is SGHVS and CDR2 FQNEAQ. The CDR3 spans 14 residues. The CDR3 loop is CASSSDRFNQPQHF. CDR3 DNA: TGTGCCAGCAGCTCAGACAGATTCAATCAGCCCCAGCATTTT. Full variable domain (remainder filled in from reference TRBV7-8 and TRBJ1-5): GAGVSQSPRYKVAKRGQDVALRCDPISGHVSLFWYQQALGQGPEFLTYFQNEAQLDKSGLPSDRFFAERPEGSVSTLKIQRTQQEDSAVYLCASSSDRFNQPQHFGDGTRLSIL.

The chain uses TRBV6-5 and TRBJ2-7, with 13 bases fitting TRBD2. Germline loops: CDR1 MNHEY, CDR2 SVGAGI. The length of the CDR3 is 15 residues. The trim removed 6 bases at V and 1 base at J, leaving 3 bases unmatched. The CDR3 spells CASSPGLAGSYEQYF. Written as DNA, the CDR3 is TGTGCCAGCAGCCCGGGACTAGCGGGGTCCTACGAGCAGTACTTC.

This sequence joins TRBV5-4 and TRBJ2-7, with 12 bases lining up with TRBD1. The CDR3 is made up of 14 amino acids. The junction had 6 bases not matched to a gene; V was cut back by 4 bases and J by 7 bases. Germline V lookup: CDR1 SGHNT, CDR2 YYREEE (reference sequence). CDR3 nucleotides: TGTGCCAGCAGCCAGGGACAGGGGGCGCGGGAGCAGTACTTC. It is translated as CASSQGQGAREQYF.

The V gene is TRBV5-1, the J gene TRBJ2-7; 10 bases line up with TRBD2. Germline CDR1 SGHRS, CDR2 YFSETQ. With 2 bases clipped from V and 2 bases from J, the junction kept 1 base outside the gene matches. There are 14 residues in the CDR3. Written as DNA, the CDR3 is TGCGCCAGCAGCTTAGCGGGAGGGACCTACGAGCAGTACTTC. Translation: CASSLAGGTYEQYF.

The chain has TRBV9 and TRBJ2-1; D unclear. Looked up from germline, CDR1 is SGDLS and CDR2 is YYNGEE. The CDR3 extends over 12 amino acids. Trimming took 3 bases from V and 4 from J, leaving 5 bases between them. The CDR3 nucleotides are TGTGCCAGCAGCGCGCTATACAATGAGCAGTTCTTC. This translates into CASSALYNEQFF.

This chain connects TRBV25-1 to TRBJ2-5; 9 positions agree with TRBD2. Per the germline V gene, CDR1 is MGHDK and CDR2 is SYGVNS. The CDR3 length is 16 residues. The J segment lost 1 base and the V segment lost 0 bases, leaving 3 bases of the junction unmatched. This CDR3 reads CASSEYGGRGQETQYF. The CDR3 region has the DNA TGTGCCAGCAGTGAATACGGCGGGAGGGGCCAAGAGACCCAGTACTTC.

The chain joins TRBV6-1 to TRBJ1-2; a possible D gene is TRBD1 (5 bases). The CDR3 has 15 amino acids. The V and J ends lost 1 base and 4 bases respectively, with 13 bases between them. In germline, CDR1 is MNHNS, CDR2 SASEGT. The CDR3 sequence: CASSEGVGGVYGYTF. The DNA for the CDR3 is TGTGCCAGCAGTGAAGGTGTGGGGGGGGTCTATGGCTACACCTTC.

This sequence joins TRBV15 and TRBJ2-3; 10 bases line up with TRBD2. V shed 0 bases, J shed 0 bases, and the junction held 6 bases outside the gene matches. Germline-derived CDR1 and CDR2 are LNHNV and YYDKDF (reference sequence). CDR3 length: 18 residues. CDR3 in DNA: TGTGCCACCAGCAGAGATCTAGGACTAGCGGTCAGCACAGATACGCAGTATTTT. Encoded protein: CATSRDLGLAVSTDTQYF. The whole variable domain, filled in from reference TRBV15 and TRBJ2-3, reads DAMVIQNPRYQVTQFGKPVTLSCSQTLNHNVMYWYQQKSSQAPKLLFHYYDKDFNNEADTPDNFQSRRPNTSFCFLDIRSPGLGDTAMYLCATSRDLGLAVSTDTQYFGPGTRLTVL.

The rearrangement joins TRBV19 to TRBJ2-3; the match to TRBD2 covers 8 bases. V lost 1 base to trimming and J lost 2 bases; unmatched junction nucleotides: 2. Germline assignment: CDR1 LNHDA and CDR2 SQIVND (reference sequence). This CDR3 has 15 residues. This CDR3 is CASSIAGGPTDTQYF. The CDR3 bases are TGTGCCAGTAGTATAGCGGGGGGGCCCACAGATACGCAGTATTTT.

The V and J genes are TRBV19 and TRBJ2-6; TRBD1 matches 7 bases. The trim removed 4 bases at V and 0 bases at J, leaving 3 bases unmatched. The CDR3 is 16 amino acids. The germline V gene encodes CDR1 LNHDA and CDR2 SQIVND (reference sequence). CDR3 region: CASSRDSISGANVLTF. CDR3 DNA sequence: TGTGCCAGTAGTAGGGACAGCATCTCTGGGGCCAACGTCCTGACTTTC.

CDR3 DNA: TGTGCCAGCAGCTCGGACAGGGTACATGGCTACACCTTC. Translation: CASSSDRVHGYTF. The chain links TRBV7-9 to TRBJ1-2; 8 bases are shared with TRBD1. Germline trimming cut 4 bases from V and 6 bases from J; bases unmatched to any gene: 4. The CDR3 is 13 amino acids. The V gene's germline CDR1 is SEHNR and CDR2 FQNEAQ (reference sequence). The variable domain in full, with the rest retrieved from reference TRBV7-9 and TRBJ1-2, is DTGVSQNPRHKITKRGQNVTFRCDPISEHNRLYWYRQTLGQGPEFLTYFQNEAQLEKSRLLSDRFSAERPKGSFSTLEIQRTEQGDSAMYLCASSSDRVHGYTFGSGTRLTVV.

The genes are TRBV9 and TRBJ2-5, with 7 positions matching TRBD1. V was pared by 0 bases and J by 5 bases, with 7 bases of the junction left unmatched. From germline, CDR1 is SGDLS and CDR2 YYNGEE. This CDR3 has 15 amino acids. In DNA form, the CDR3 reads TGTGCCAGCAGCGTAGGGGGCAGGGGGATGGAGACCCAGTACTTC. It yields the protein CASSVGGRGMETQYF. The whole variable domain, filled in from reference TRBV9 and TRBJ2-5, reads DSGVTQTPKHLITATGQRVTLRCSPRSGDLSVYWYQQSLDQGLQFLIQYYNGEERAKGNILERFSAQQFPDLHSELNLSSLELGDSALYFCASSVGGRGMETQYFGPGTRLLVL.

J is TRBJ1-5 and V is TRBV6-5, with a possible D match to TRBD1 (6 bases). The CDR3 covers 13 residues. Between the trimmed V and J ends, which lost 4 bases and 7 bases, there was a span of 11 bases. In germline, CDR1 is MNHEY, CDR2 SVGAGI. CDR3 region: CASSSDRKQPQHF. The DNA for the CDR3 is TGTGCCAGCAGTTCCGACAGGAAACAGCCCCAGCATTTT.

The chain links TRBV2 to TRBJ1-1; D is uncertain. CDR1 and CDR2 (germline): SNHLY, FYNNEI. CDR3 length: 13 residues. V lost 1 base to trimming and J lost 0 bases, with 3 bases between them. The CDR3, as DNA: TGTGCCAGCAGTGAAGTAGTGAACACTGAAGCTTTCTTT. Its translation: CASSEVVNTEAFF. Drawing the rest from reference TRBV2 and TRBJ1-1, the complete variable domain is EPEVTQTPSHQVTQMGQEVILRCVPISNHLYFYWYRQILGQKVEFLVSFYNNEISEKSEIFDDQFSVERPDGSNFTLKIRSTKLEDSAMYFCASSEVVNTEAFFGQGTRLTVV.

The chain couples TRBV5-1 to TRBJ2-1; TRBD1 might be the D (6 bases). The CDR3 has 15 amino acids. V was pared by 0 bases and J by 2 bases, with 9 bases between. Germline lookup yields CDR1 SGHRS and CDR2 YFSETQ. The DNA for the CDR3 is TGCGCCAGCAGCTTGGCAGGGGCTACCTACAATGAGCAGTTCTTC. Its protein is CASSLAGATYNEQFF.

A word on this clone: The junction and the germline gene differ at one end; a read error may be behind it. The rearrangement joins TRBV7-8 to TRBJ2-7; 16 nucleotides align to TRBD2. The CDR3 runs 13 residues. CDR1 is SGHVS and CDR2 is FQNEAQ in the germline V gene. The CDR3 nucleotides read TGTGCCAGCAGCCCGGGACTAGCGGGGGGGAACGATTTC. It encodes CASSPGLAGGNDF.

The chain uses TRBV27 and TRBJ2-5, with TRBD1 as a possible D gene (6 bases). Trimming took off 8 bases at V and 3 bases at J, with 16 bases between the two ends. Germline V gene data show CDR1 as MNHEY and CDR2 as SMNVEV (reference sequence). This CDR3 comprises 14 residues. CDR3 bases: TGTGCCAGCGGAATAATGACAGGAAAAGAGACCCAGTACTTC. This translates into CASGIMTGKETQYF.

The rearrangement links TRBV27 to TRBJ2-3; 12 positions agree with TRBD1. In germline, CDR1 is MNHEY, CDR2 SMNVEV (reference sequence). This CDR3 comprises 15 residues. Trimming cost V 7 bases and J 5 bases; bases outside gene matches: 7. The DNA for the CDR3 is TGTGCCAGCAAAGAGGGACAGGGGGCTGAAGATACGCAGTATTTT. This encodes CASKEGQGAEDTQYF.

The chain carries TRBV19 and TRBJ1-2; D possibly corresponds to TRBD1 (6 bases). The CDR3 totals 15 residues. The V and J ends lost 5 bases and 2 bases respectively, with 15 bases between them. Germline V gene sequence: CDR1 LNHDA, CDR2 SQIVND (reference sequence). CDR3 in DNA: TGTGCCAGTAGTTACCAGGGACATCCGAACTATGGCTACACCTTC. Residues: CASSYQGHPNYGYTF. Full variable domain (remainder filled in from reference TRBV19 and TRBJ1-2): DGGITQSPKYLFRKEGQNVTLSCEQNLNHDAMYWYRQDPGQGLRLIYYSQIVNDFQKGDIAEGYSVSREKKESFPLTVTSAQKNPTAFYLCASSYQGHPNYGYTFGSGTRLTVV.

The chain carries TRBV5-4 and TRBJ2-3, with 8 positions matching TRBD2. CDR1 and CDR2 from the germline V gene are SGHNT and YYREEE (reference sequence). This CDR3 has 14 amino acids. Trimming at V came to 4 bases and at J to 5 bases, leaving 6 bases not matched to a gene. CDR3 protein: CASSQAGAGDTQYF. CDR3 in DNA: TGTGCCAGCAGCCAAGCGGGAGCGGGAGATACGCAGTATTTT.

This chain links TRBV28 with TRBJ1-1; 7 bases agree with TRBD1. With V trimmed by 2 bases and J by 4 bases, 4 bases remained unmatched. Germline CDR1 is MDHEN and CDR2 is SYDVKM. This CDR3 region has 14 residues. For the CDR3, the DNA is TGTGCCAGCAGTTTACAGGGGGAGAGCACTGAAGCTTTCTTT. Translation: CASSLQGESTEAFF.

In DNA form, the CDR3 reads TGCGCCAGCAGCTTGCGGGGGGAGGGGTTCGTCACTGAAGCTTTCTTT. It specifies CASSLRGEGFVTEAFF. The chain employs TRBV5-1 and TRBJ1-1; tentatively, D is TRBD1 (5 bases). Germline CDR1 and CDR2: SGHRS and YFSETQ. This CDR3 is built from 16 residues. V shed 1 base and J shed 4 bases, with 17 bases lying between them.

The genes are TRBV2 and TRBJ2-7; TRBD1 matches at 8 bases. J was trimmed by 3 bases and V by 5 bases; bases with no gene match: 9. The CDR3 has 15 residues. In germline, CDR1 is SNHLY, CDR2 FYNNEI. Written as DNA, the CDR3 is TGTGCCAGCAGTCCCCGGGACAGGAGTTACTACGAGCAGTACTTC. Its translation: CASSPRDRSYYEQYF.

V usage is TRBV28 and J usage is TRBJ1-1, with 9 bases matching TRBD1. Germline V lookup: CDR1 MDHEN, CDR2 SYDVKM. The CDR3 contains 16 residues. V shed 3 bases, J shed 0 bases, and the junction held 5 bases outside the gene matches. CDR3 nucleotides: TGTGCCAGCAGTTTGGACAGGGGATTCATGAACACTGAAGCTTTCTTT. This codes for CASSLDRGFMNTEAFF.

The CDR3 DNA sequence: TGTGCCAGAAGCTCGGGCCCGGGACAGGGAGAAAACACTGAAGCTTTCTTT. This sequence encodes CARSSGPGQGENTEAFF. This chain connects TRBV5-3 to TRBJ1-1; 9 bases align to TRBD1. Being an ORF, TRBV5-3 has a function that is uncertain. The CDR3 runs to 17 residues. V gave up 3 bases and J gave up 2 bases; unmatched junction bases: 11.